The text below deals with one TCR beta chain. There is no known antigen for this receptor. Base qualities were left out, and no much larger clone turns up one base away. The data are from a study of long-term antiretroviral therapy in people with HIV (dated by TCRdb to the early 2020s). As for the study more broadly: The earliest samples were collected approximately a decade before the 2015 WHO recommendation for immediate ART, a period when ART was typically delayed until CD4 counts fell. No cross-contamination during QIAcube processing was shown when test extractions of a monoclonal T-cell line were performed alongside about 30 polyclonal samples. This retrospective serial study examined whether starting ART and sustained HIV suppression were associated with changes in the composition and diversity of the TRB repertoire in peripheral blood. A total of over 150 cryopreserved PBMC samples came from 30 or so adults with confirmed HIV infection and were collected serially over a mean of roughly six years (range 1-12). Among the 30 or so participants with HIV, roughly eleven were female. Overall study outcomes, separate from this receptor: Inferences about post-ART repertoire changes are limited because no data were available on ART adherence, viral resistance or therapy changes. Starting ART was linked to a significant rise in TRB diversity, yet even after long-term ART the diversity remained significantly lower than in transplant donor controls. Since PBMC availability was limited, sequencing covered only the TCR beta chain, with no alpha chain pairing. Samples dated from the mid-2000s to the late 2010s, and the ART regimens used may be less effective than current ones. Because pre-ART samples had limited cell numbers, unsorted PBMC were profiled rather than sorted CD4+ and CD8+ T cells. HIV repertoires had narrower CDR3 length ranges than controls, and the network structure suggested an antigen-experienced repertoire that shifted only slightly toward naive after ART. Expanded TRB clones identified before ART initiation dominated the repertoire at all time points, although this dominance fluctuated and declined in many PLHIV after ART.

The CDR3 sequence holds 16 residues, the cysteine and phenylalanine included. The entry retains the CDR3 DNA only, 48 bases that are in frame from base 1. V loses 4 bases of germline sequence and J loses 0 bases, and the interval between the two ends is 12 bases. For CDR1 and CDR2, the germline V gene lists LGHNA and YSLEER. The immunoSEQ hsTCRB v3.0 assay was used at survey level resolution to sequence the TRB variable region. The targeted TRB sequencing depth was about 40,000-55,000 T-cell genomes per sample. Pooled TRB libraries were sequenced on an Illumina MiSeq with a v3 150-cycle kit. The study's processing was this. Repertoire analysis was performed in R inside a reproducible Nextflow workflow that covered QC, data transformation and analysis. LymphoSeq2, an R package for exploring AIRR-Seq data, was used to implement custom analyses. After excluding a handful of samples that yielded fewer than 5000 total TRB sequences, 188 HIV repertoires remained for analysis. Among the 180 or so HIV repertoires that were kept, 59 were collected before ART initiation and over 120 were collected after ART initiation. Each repertoire was downsampled to 5000 TRB nucleotide sequences, and summary statistics were averaged across 100 downsampling iterations. Only TRB sequences with CDR3 regions of at least seven amino acids were retained for analysis. Two measures captured diversity: a Shannon entropy-derived clonality score and the Gini coefficient. In the repertoire networks, any two of the top 5000 CDR3 amino acid sequences were connected whenever the two sequences differed by an edit distance of one. GLIPH2 predicted antigen specificity groups and MHC restriction for TRB CDR3 amino acid sequences. To flag known CMV, EBV, HIV or tissue antigen associations, CDR3 amino acid sequences were matched against VDJdb and McPAS-TCR. Pre-ART, post-ART and control groups were compared with Wilcoxon signed-rank tests and Holm-Bonferroni correction. The source is immuneACCESS, and TCRdb retained only in-frame sequences with V and J called. Part of the clones is not carried over; for the studies checked, unresolved V genes explain less than half of this, and the remainder is unexplained. D and trimming come from the DNA, and the V and J calls and clone size come from that table. The sample table shows under 50,000 clones, and 75% to 90% are seen once. Jointly, the top ten make up roughly 3.9% of the sample.

Participants were included only if at least one PBMC sample before ART initiation and at least two post-ART samples were available. Treatment was received in the United States of America by all participants with HIV. Before DNA extraction, cryopreserved samples of about 0.95-10 million PBMC were thawed and then washed. At the time of the earliest PBMC sample for each participant with HIV, ages ranged from about 20 to 54 years. Per participant, PBMC samples came from 1-4 timepoints prior to ART initiation and 2-8 timepoints following ART initiation, for a median of 7 samples. Serial HIV viral load, CD4+ T-cell count, ART history and demographic data were obtained for every participant. Genomic DNA was extracted from unsorted PBMC with a Qiagen kit on a QIAcube, with processing performed in batches of 12 samples.

The rearranged chain carries TRBV4-3 and TRBJ2-2; no confident D gene assignment can be made. Sequenced here: unsorted PBMCs, sampled just before starting antiretroviral therapy. This receptor was taken from a woman aged 18-35 years with HIV. The nucleotide sequence is given as TGCGCCAGCAGCCGTACCTCACAAGCGAACACCGGGGAGCTGTTTTTT. This yields the protein CASSRTSQANTGELFF.